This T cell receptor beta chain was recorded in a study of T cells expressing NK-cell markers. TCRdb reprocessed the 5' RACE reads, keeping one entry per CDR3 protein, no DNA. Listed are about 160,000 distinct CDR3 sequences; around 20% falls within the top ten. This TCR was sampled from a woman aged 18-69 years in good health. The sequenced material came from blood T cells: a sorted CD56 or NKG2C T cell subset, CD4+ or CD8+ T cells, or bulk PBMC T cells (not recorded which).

CDR3 sequence: CASSFYRENTEAFF. The chain recombines TRBV7-9 with TRBJ1-1; the TCRdb call, TRBD1, lacks DNA for checking. The germline V gene has CDR1 SEHNR and CDR2 FQNEAQ (reference sequence). This CDR3 spans 14 amino acids.